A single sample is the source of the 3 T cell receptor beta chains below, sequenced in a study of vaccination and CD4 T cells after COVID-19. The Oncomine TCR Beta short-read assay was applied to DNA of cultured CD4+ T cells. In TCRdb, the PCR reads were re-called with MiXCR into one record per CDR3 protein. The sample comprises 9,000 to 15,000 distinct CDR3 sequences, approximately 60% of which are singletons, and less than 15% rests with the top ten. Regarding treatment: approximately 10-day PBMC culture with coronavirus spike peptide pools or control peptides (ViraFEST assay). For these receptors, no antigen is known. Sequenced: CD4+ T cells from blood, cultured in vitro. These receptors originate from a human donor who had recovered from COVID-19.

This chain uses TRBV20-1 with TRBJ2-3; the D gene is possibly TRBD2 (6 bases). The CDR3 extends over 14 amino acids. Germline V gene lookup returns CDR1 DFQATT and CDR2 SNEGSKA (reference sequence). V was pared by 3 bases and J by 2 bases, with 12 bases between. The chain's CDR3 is CSASRDSNTDTQYF. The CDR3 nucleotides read TGCAGTGCTAGTAGGGACTCCAACACAGATACGCAGTATTTT.

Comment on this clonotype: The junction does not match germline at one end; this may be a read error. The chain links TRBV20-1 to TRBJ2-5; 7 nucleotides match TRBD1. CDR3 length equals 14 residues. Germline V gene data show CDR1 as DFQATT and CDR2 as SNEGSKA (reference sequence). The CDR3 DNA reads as TGCAGTGCCAGAGGAAACACAGGGGTTGAGACCCAGTACTTC. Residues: CSARGNTGVETQYF.

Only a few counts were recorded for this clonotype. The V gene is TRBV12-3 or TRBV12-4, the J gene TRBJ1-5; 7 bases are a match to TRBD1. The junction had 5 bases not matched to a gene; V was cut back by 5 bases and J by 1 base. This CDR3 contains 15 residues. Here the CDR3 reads CASSTTGSSNQPQHF. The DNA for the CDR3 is TGTGCCAGCAGTACGACAGGGTCCAGCAATCAGCCCCAGCATTTT.